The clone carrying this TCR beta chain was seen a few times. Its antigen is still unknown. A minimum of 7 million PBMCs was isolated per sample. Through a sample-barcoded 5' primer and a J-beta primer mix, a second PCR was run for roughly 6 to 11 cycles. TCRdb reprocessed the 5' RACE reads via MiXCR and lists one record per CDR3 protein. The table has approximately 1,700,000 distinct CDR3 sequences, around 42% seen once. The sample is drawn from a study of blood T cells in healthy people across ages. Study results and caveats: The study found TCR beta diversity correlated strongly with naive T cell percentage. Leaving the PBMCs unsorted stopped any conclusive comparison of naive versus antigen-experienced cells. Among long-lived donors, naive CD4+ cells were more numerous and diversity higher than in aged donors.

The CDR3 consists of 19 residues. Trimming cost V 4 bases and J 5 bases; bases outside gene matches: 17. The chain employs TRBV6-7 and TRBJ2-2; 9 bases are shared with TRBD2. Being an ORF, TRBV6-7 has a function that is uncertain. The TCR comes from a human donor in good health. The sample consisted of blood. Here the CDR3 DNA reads TGTGCCAGCAGTTCAATTCTACAACGCCCGGGACTAGCAACCGGGGAGCTGTTTTTT. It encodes CASSSILQRPGLATGELFF.